Shown below are 15 T cell receptor beta chains from a single sample sequenced in a study of blood T cell repertoires in COVID-19. The repertoire was sequenced with immunoSEQ multiplex PCR; TCRdb's copy has only in-frame clones and lacks some. The sample lists 250,000 to 350,000 clones, 70% to 90% seen once, with approximately 12% in the top ten. Sequencing was performed on peripheral blood. The receptors shown here come from a woman aged 60-70 years with acute or convalescent COVID-19.

The chain combines TRBV3-1 (or the pseudogene TRBV3-2) with TRBJ2-7, with D unclear. Germline V lookup: CDR1 LGHDT, CDR2 YNNKEL (reference sequence). The CDR3 has 13 residues. Trimming pared 0 bases from V and 7 bases from J, leaving 10 bases between. The CDR3 loop reads CASSQDQAREQYF. Here the CDR3 DNA reads TGTGCCAGCAGCCAAGATCAGGCCAGGGAGCAGTACTTC.

This sequence joins TRBV9 and TRBJ2-1; 7 positions agree with TRBD2. This CDR3 has 16 amino acids. V lost 4 bases, J lost 6 bases, and 13 bases stayed unmatched. Germline V gene sequence: CDR1 SGDLS, CDR2 YYNGEE. As DNA, the CDR3 is TGTGCCAGCAGCCTTAGAGGGCTAGCGGATTCCAATGAGCAGTTCTTC. Its protein is CASSLRGLADSNEQFF.

The CDR3 loop reads CASSREARETQYF. The CDR3 coding sequence is TGTGCCAGCAGTCGTGAGGCGCGGGAGACCCAGTACTTC. The J gene is TRBJ2-5, the V gene TRBV14; D ambiguous. CDR1 is SGHDN, CDR2 FVKESK, per germline. The CDR3 is 13 amino acids. V lost 6 bases to trimming and J lost 5 bases, with 13 bases between them.

The chain uses TRBV28 and TRBJ1-2; D not certain. This CDR3 is built from 14 residues. The germline gives CDR1 MDHEN, CDR2 SYDVKM. The germline V and J ends were trimmed by 1 base and 4 bases, with 10 bases remaining between them. As DNA, the CDR3 is TGTGCCAGCAGTTTATCCCCCGACATCTATGGCTACACCTTC. Its protein is CASSLSPDIYGYTF.

The gene calls are TRBV6-1 and TRBJ1-5; perhaps TRBD1 as D (5 bases). This CDR3 spans 14 amino acids. V lost 3 bases and J 3 bases, leaving 9 bases between the germline ends. Germline CDR1 MNHNS, CDR2 SASEGT. This CDR3 is CASSDGHLNQPQHF. The CDR3 DNA is TGTGCCAGCAGTGATGGACACCTCAATCAGCCCCAGCATTTT.

The V gene is TRBV12-3 or TRBV12-4, the J gene TRBJ1-2, with TRBD1 as a possible D gene (5 bases). Trimming left V 4 bases short and J 9 bases short, with 12 bases between. CDR3 length: 12 amino acids. DNA of the CDR3: TGTGCCAGCAGTTCGGATGACAGCCGCTACACCTTC. Amino acids: CASSSDDSRYTF.

The V and J genes are TRBV4-1 and TRBJ2-7; D is undetermined. V was shortened by 0 bases and J by 0 bases, with 6 bases between the two germline ends. The CDR3 has 14 amino acids. The V gene's germline CDR1 is MGHRA and CDR2 YSYEKL. The CDR3 region has the DNA TGCGCCAGCAGCCAAGATTACGGCTCCTACGAGCAGTACTTC. Translated, it gives CASSQDYGSYEQYF.

V is TRBV4-2 and J is TRBJ1-5; D might be TRBD1 (5 bases). Germline V CDR1 and CDR2: LGHNA, YNFKEQ. This CDR3 is built from 14 residues. Between the trimmed V and J ends, which lost 0 bases and 6 bases, there was a span of 9 bases. CDR3 sequence: CASSQDRVRQPQHF. The CDR3 region has the DNA TGTGCCAGCAGCCAAGACAGGGTACGTCAGCCCCAGCATTTT.

The chain employs TRBV2 and TRBJ1-2; tentative D call: TRBD1 (6 bases). Germline assignment: CDR1 SNHLY and CDR2 FYNNEI. Deletions cut 8 bases from V and 6 bases from J, with 19 bases between. The CDR3 has 14 amino acids. For the CDR3, the DNA is TGTGCCAGCCCTAGGGGAGGGGGAGGTGATGGCTACACCTTC. Translation: CASPRGGGGDGYTF. The full variable domain, its missing parts supplied by reference TRBV2 and TRBJ1-2, is EPEVTQTPSHQVTQMGQEVILRCVPISNHLYFYWYRQILGQKVEFLVSFYNNEISEKSEIFDDQFSVERPDGSNFTLKIRSTKLEDSAMYFCASPRGGGGDGYTFGSGTRLTVV.

Here the CDR3 reads CASSAGANYGYTF. The DNA for the CDR3 is TGTGCCAGCAGTGCGGGGGCTAACTATGGCTACACCTTC. This chain joins TRBV28 and TRBJ1-2; possibly TRBD1 for D (5 bases). Germline-derived CDR1 and CDR2 are MDHEN and SYDVKM. This CDR3 has 13 amino acids. V was trimmed by 5 bases and J by 0 bases, leaving 7 bases between them.

The chain employs TRBV9 and TRBJ1-5, with D hard to call. V shed 3 bases and J shed 3 bases, with 13 bases lying between them. The CDR3 sequence is 15 residues long. Germline-derived CDR1 and CDR2 are SGDLS and YYNGEE. The CDR3 DNA follows: TGTGCCAGCAGCGCCGCCGGGAGGAACAATCAGCCCCAGCATTTT. It codes for CASSAAGRNNQPQHF.

The chain joins TRBV11-3 to TRBJ1-3; no clear D gene. This CDR3 region has 15 residues. The germline V gene encodes CDR1 SGHNT and CDR2 YENEEA. The V end lost 0 bases, the J end lost 0 bases, and 6 bases lay between the germline ends. CDR3 residues: CASSLESSSGNTIYF. The CDR3 DNA reads as TGTGCCAGCAGCTTAGAGTCCAGCTCTGGAAACACCATATATTTT. The variable domain in full, with the rest retrieved from reference TRBV11-3 and TRBJ1-3, is EAGVVQSPRYKIIEKKQPVAFWCNPISGHNTLYWYLQNLGQGPELLIRYENEEAVDDSQLPKDRFSAERLKGVDSTLKIQPAELGDSAVYLCASSLESSSGNTIYFGEGSWLTVV.

This sequence joins TRBV5-6 and TRBJ1-2; a weak D match, TRBD1 (5 bases). The CDR3 length is 15 residues. Looked up from germline, CDR1 is SGHDT and CDR2 is YYEEEE. The germline V and J ends were trimmed by 0 bases and 6 bases, with 15 bases remaining between them. As DNA, the CDR3 is TGTGCCAGCAGCTTGGTAGTCGTACAGGATAATGGCTACACCTTC. It translates to CASSLVVVQDNGYTF.

V gene TRBV10-3 combines with J gene TRBJ1-2, with 9 bases fitting TRBD1. The CDR3 consists of 15 residues. V dropped 6 bases and J dropped 3; count of bases not matched to a gene: 8. Germline values: CDR1 ENHRY, CDR2 SYGVKD. The CDR3 DNA reads TGTGCCATCAGGGGGGACAGGGAGGGGCACTATGGCTACACCTTC. This encodes CAIRGDREGHYGYTF.

The CDR3 DNA follows: TGTGCCAGCAGCTACGGAGGGGGCTTCACTGAAGCTTTCTTT. Amino acid sequence: CASSYGGGFTEAFF. The chain carries TRBV13 and TRBJ1-1, with 7 bases aligning to TRBD1. The CDR3 is 14 residues long. The trim removed 4 bases at V and 4 bases at J, leaving 6 bases unmatched. Germline V gives CDR1 PRHDT, CDR2 FYEKMQ (reference sequence).